The T cell receptor (beta chain) under discussion was sequenced for a study of monozygotic twins with inflammatory bowel disease. This CDR3 has 11 residues. CDR1 MDHEN and CDR2 SYDVKM come from the germline V gene. One entry per CDR3 protein, without DNA, is what TCRdb gives after re-calling the 5' RACE reads. The sample has 330,000 or so distinct CDR3 sequences. The sequence came from a human donor with ulcerative colitis or Crohn's disease, or a healthy co-twin of an affected twin (not recorded which). The chain joins TRBV28 to TRBJ2-7. Sequencing was performed on blood. CDR3 sequence reads: CASSLMREQYF.